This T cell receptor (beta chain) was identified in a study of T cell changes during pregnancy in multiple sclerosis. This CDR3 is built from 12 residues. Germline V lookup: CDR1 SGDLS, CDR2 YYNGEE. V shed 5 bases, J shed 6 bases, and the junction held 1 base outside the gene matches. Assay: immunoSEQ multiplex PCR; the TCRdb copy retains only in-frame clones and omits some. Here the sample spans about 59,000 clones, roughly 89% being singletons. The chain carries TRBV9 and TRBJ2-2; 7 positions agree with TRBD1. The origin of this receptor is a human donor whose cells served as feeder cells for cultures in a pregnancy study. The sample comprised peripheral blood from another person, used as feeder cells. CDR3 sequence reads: CASRQGAGELFF. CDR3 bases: TGTGCCAGCAGGCAGGGGGCCGGGGAGCTGTTTTTT. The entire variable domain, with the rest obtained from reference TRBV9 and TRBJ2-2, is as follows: DSGVTQTPKHLITATGQRVTLRCSPRSGDLSVYWYQQSLDQGLQFLIQYYNGEERAKGNILERFSAQQFPDLHSELNLSSLELGDSALYFCASRQGAGELFFGEGSRLTVL.